These T cell receptor beta chains were read from a single sample in a study of CD8+ T cells in alopecia areata. Sequencing was performed with immunoSEQ multiplex PCR; in TCRdb, only in-frame clones are kept and a portion is missing. Among approximately 210,000 clones listed, roughly 66% were seen once. The sample in question was CD4+ T cells sorted from blood, obtained at week 24, from a patient treated with tofacitinib. These receptor sequences come from a human donor with alopecia areata. Each CDR3 is given with its conserved first and last residue. A D gene is named only where the DNA matches it firmly. Clone sizes are given selectively: once, few, many, or a class where the clone is expanded.

d_call | clone_size | j_call | v_call | cdr3_nt | cdr3_aa
TRBD1 | NA | TRBJ2-2 | TRBV4-1 | TGCGCCAGCAGACTAGACAGGGGGCTGGGAACCGGGGAGCTGTTTTTT | CASRLDRGLGTGELFF
NA | few | TRBJ2-7 | TRBV29-1 | TGCAGCGTTCGACGAGGGAGCGGTAGCGAGCAGTACTTC | CSVRRGSGSEQYF
TRBD1 | NA | TRBJ2-6 | TRBV7-3 | TGTGCCAGCAGCTTTCCCGGGACAGGTCTCTCTGGGGCCAACGTCCTGACTTTC | CASSFPGTGLSGANVLTF
NA | NA | TRBJ2-3 | TRBV29-1 | TGCAGCGTTGAATACAGGGTGAAAACAGATACGCAGTATTTT | CSVEYRVKTDTQYF
NA | NA | TRBJ2-7 | TRBV15 | TGTGCCACCAGCCCTGGAAACTACGAGCAGTACTTC | CATSPGNYEQYF
NA | NA | TRBJ1-4 | TRBV30 | TGTGCCTGGAGTCCGCGGGTGACCGGACTGTTTTTT | CAWSPRVTGLFF
TRBD1 | few | TRBJ1-5 | TRBV9 | TGTGCCAGCAGCGTAGGGGACAGGGCCACTCAGCCCCAGCATTTT | CASSVGDRATQPQHF
NA | NA | TRBJ1-2 | TRBV30 | TGTGCCTGGAGTAAGGGCGCGGGGCCGAGGGCCTATGGCTACACCTTC | CAWSKGAGPRAYGYTF
TRBD1 | NA | TRBJ1-2 | TRBV5-6 | TGTGCCAGCAGCCAGACAGGGACGAGGAGCTACACCTTC | CASSQTGTRSYTF
NA | NA | TRBJ1-1 | TRBV30 | TGTGCCTGGTGCAGGGGAAACACTGAAGCTTTCTTT | CAWCRGNTEAFF
NA | NA | TRBJ2-2 | TRBV30 | TGTGCCTGGAGTGTTTTGGGGACTAACACCGGGGAGCTGTTTTTT | CAWSVLGTNTGELFF
NA | NA | TRBJ1-1 | TRBV30 | TGTGCCTGGAGTCCGGACATGAACACTGAAGCTTTCTTT | CAWSPDMNTEAFF
TRBD1 | once | TRBJ1-2 | TRBV30 | TGTGCCTGGAGGAGTGTGATGGGACAGTCCCACTATGGCTACACCTTC | CAWRSVMGQSHYGYTF
NA | NA | TRBJ1-3 | TRBV4-3 | TGCGCCAGCAGCCAAGTTGGGGGGGCCGGAAACACCATATATTTT | CASSQVGGAGNTIYF
TRBD1 | NA | TRBJ2-3 | TRBV4-3 | TGCGCCAGCAGCCAAATTTCAGTGGACAGGAGATACACAGATACGCAGTATTTT | CASSQISVDRRYTDTQYF
NA | NA | TRBJ2-3 | TRBV30 | TGTGCCTGGGCGACATCTGAAGGGCAGTATTTT | CAWATSEGQYF
NA | NA | TRBJ2-3 | TRBV5-1 | TGCGCCAGCAGCTTGCGAGGGACCAAAACAGATACGCAGTATTTT | CASSLRGTKTDTQYF
TRBD2 | NA | TRBJ2-7 | TRBV5-4 | TGTGCCACCAGCGGGGGGGCAATTCGGGAGCAGTACTTC | CATSGGAIREQYF
TRBD2 | NA | TRBJ2-5 | TRBV7-6 | TGTGCCAGCAGCACCGGACCGGGGGGCCAAGAGACCCAGTACTTC | CASSTGPGGQETQYF
TRBD2 | NA | TRBJ2-7 | TRBV29-1 | TGCAGCGTTCAATCCGGGACTAGCGACGAGCAGTACTTC | CSVQSGTSDEQYF
NA | NA | TRBJ2-7 | TRBV18 | TGTGCCAGCTCACCACCCGACGGGTACTTC | CASSPPDGYF
NA | NA | TRBJ1-5 | TRBV30 | TGTGCCTGGAACGGCGGGGGGCCGGGCAATCAGCCCCAGCATTTT | CAWNGGGPGNQPQHF
TRBD2 | NA | TRBJ2-5 | TRBV29-1 | TGCAGCGTTGGTCTGGCGGGGGGGATAAAAGAGACCCAGTACTTC | CSVGLAGGIKETQYF
NA | NA | TRBJ2-5 | TRBV29-1 | TGCAGCGTTGCGGCAGGACCGGAGACCCAGTACTTC | CSVAAGPETQYF
NA | NA | TRBJ1-1 | TRBV30 | TGTGCCTGGAGTGTAGGAACTGAAGCTTTCTTT | CAWSVGTEAFF
TRBD2 | NA | TRBJ2-1 | TRBV7-2 | TGTGCCAGCAGCCTTAGCGGGGCGTTCGGGGACAATGAGCAGTTCTTC | CASSLSGAFGDNEQFF
NA | NA | TRBJ2-6 | TRBV10-3 | TGTGCCATCAATACTCCGACAAGCTCTGGGGCCAACGTCCTGACTTTC | CAINTPTSSGANVLTF
TRBD1 | few | TRBJ2-1 | TRBV25-1 | TGTGCCAGCAGTCCGGGACAGGGGGCCTACAATGAGCAGTTCTTC | CASSPGQGAYNEQFF
NA | NA | TRBJ2-1 | TRBV5-1 | TGCGCCAGCAGCTTGTTGGGGAAATACAATGAGCAGTTCTTC | CASSLLGKYNEQFF
NA | NA | TRBJ2-2 | TRBV7-2 | TGTGCCAGCAGCTTAGACTGGGTGGGGGAGCTGTTTTTT | CASSLDWVGELFF
NA | once | TRBJ1-1 | TRBV29-1 | TGCAGCGTTGTAGGTCAGGGGTATCCTGAAGCTTTCTTT | CSVVGQGYPEAFF
TRBD2 | NA | TRBJ2-3 | TRBV29-1 | TGCAGCGTTGAAGTCTCTGGCGGGGGGGCAGATACGCAGTATTTT | CSVEVSGGGADTQYF
TRBD1 | NA | TRBJ1-6 | TRBV27 | TGTGCCAGCAGTCGGACAGGGGGTGAGCCCCTCCACTTT | CASSRTGGEPLHF
NA | NA | TRBJ2-6 | TRBV5-4 | TGTGCCAGCAGCTTGAGGGACCCTGGGGCCAACGTCCTGACTTTC | CASSLRDPGANVLTF
TRBD1 | NA | TRBJ1-4 | TRBV29-1 | TGCAGCGCGACGGGACAGTTTAATGAAAAACTGTTTTTT | CSATGQFNEKLFF
NA | NA | TRBJ2-7 | TRBV25-1 | TGTGCCAGCAGTGGCCGGGGGCAGCCCTACGAGCAGTACTTC | CASSGRGQPYEQYF
NA | few | TRBJ2-5 | TRBV11-2 | TGTGCCAGCAGCTTAGATCGATCGGGGGCAGGGGGTCGGACCCAGTACTTC | CASSLDRSGAGGRTQYF
NA | few | TRBJ2-7 | TRBV5-6 | TGTGCCAGCAGCTTCGGGTTGGCAGGATCCTACGAGCAGTACTTC | CASSFGLAGSYEQYF
NA | NA | TRBJ2-7 | TRBV5-1 | TGCGCCAGCAGCTTGGACAACAGACGTTACGAGCAGTACTTC | CASSLDNRRYEQYF
TRBD1 | NA | TRBJ2-1 | TRBV18 | TGTGCCAGCTCACCATTCAGTGAGACAGGGGGCGCGTTCTTC | CASSPFSETGGAFF
NA | NA | TRBJ2-1 | TRBV4-3 | TGCGCCAGCAGCCAACCAGGCGTAGGTAATGAGCAGTTCTTC | CASSQPGVGNEQFF
NA | NA | TRBJ2-5 | TRBV5-1 | TGCGCCAGCAGCTTGGCCTCACGGAAACAAGAGACCCAGTACTTC | CASSLASRKQETQYF
NA | NA | TRBJ1-2 | TRBV4-3 | TGCGCCAGCAGCCAAGATCGGGCGCTCTATGGCTACACCTTC | CASSQDRALYGYTF
NA | NA | TRBJ2-7 | TRBV29-1 | TGCAGCGTTGCATACCGGGACTACGAGCAGTACTTC | CSVAYRDYEQYF
TRBD1 | NA | TRBJ1-1 | TRBV11-2 | TGTGCCAGCACGGGACAGCCGAACACTGAAGCTTTCTTT | CASTGQPNTEAFF
NA | NA | TRBJ2-1 | TRBV5-4 | TGTGCCAGCAGCTTGGGCCTACGCGATGAGCAGTTCTTC | CASSLGLRDEQFF
NA | NA | TRBJ2-7 | TRBV18 | TGTGCCAGCTCACAAGTTCAAACAGGGACGGGTGAGCAGTACTTC | CASSQVQTGTGEQYF
TRBD2 | NA | TRBJ2-3 | TRBV29-1 | TGCAGCGCTAGCGGAAGCACAGATACGCAGTATTTT | CSASGSTDTQYF
TRBD2 | NA | TRBJ2-7 | TRBV29-1 | TGCAGCTTTAAGCGGGGGGGAATCGAGCAGTACTTC | CSFKRGGIEQYF
NA | NA | TRBJ2-7 | TRBV29-1 | TGCAGCGTGAAGGGGGGATCCTACGAGCAGTACTTC | CSVKGGSYEQYF
NA | NA | TRBJ1-1 | TRBV6-5 | TGTGCCAGCAGTTACCAGGGTTTGCGGAACACTGAAGCTTTCTTT | CASSYQGLRNTEAFF